This passage covers 11 T cell receptor beta chains from one sample sequenced in a study of blood T cell repertoires in COVID-19. The repertoire was sequenced with immunoSEQ multiplex PCR; TCRdb's copy has only in-frame clones and lacks some. The sample lists 150,000 or so clones; 87% were seen once. The sequenced sample was peripheral blood. The origin of the receptors is a human donor in a cohort sampled during active COVID-19.

This clone has only one observation. V is TRBV10-3 and J is TRBJ2-7; weak D call: TRBD2 (7 bases). CDR1 and CDR2 (germline): ENHRY, SYGVKD. This CDR3 has 13 amino acids. Trimming stripped 6 bases from V and 5 bases from J, with 14 bases between. CDR3 sequence (DNA): TGTGCCATCAGGGTACTAGGGGGGGACGAGCAGTACTTC. Its translation is CAIRVLGGDEQYF.

The V gene is TRBV19, the J gene TRBJ1-2, with 7 bases identical to TRBD1. The CDR3 totals 14 residues. J lost 7 bases, V lost 6 bases, and 11 bases had no gene match. Germline CDR1 LNHDA, CDR2 SQIVND (reference sequence). The DNA for the CDR3 is TGTGCCAGTAGGCCAAGGCAGGGGGGTTTTGGCTACACCTTC. As protein: CASRPRQGGFGYTF.

CDR3 in DNA: TGTGCCAGCAGCCAAGCCTCGTCCGAGCAGTACTTC. Translation gives CASSQASSEQYF. The chain recombines TRBV3-1 (or the pseudogene TRBV3-2) with TRBJ2-7; D call uncertain. Germline lookup yields CDR1 LGHDT and CDR2 YNNKEL (reference sequence). Trimming took off 1 base at V and 6 bases at J, with 7 bases between the two ends. The CDR3 is 12 amino acids.

This chain uses TRBV11-2 with TRBJ2-3; 9 bases line up with TRBD2. The CDR3 has 18 amino acids. Germline trimming cut 5 bases from V and 2 bases from J; bases unmatched to any gene: 14. Germline assignment: CDR1 SGHAT and CDR2 FQNNGV. The CDR3 DNA follows: TGTGCCAGCAGCCAAACTGGGCGGACTAGCGTAGTCACAGATACGCAGTATTTT. Translation gives CASSQTGRTSVVTDTQYF.

The rearrangement links TRBV6-5 to TRBJ2-7; 11 bases agree with TRBD1. This CDR3 is built from 13 residues. V lost 8 bases and J lost 5; bases outside the gene matches: 5. Germline V gives CDR1 MNHEY, CDR2 SVGAGI. The CDR3 nucleotides are TGTGCCAGCCGGGGACAGGGGGTCCACGAGCAGTACTTC. Protein product: CASRGQGVHEQYF.

The chain has TRBV5-1 and TRBJ1-3, with 7 bases lining up with TRBD1. This CDR3 has 17 residues. Looked up from germline, CDR1 is SGHRS and CDR2 is YFSETQ. J lost 3 bases, V lost 1 base, and 10 bases had no gene match. The CDR3 DNA sequence: TGCGCCAGCAGCTTGTCACCCCAGGGGGTCGGTGGAAACACCATATATTTT. Protein product: CASSLSPQGVGGNTIYF.

The V gene is TRBV7-2, the J gene TRBJ2-5, with D perhaps matching TRBD1 (6 bases). From germline, CDR1 is SGHTA and CDR2 FQGNSA. V was cut by 3 bases and J by 2 bases, with 16 bases left in between. The CDR3 consists of 16 residues. This chain's CDR3 is CASSFPPGQLQETQYF. DNA of the CDR3: TGTGCCAGCAGCTTCCCCCCCGGACAGTTACAAGAGACCCAGTACTTC.

The gene calls are TRBV9 and TRBJ1-1; no clear D. V lost 0 bases, J lost 1 base, and 10 bases lay in between. This CDR3 comprises 15 residues. Germline V lookup: CDR1 SGDLS, CDR2 YYNGEE. The CDR3 loop is CASSVDSAPNTEAFF. CDR3 DNA: TGTGCCAGCAGCGTAGACAGTGCGCCGAACACTGAAGCTTTCTTT.

In this sample, this clone turned up a few times. The genes are TRBV23-1 and TRBJ1-5; 7 bases are shared with TRBD1. TRBV23-1 is placed among ORFs of uncertain function. V shed 6 bases and J 3 bases; nucleotides not matched to a gene: 5. The length of the CDR3 is 14 residues. CDR3 coding DNA: TGCGCCAGCAGCCAAGGGGGCACCAATCAGCCCCAGCATTTT. This encodes CASSQGGTNQPQHF.

The V and J genes are TRBV10-3 and TRBJ1-1; D ambiguous. Germline assignment: CDR1 ENHRY and CDR2 SYGVKD. The germline V and J ends were trimmed by 3 bases and 4 bases, with 9 bases remaining between them. CDR3 length: 13 residues. The chain's CDR3 is CAISDSGSTEAFF. Here the CDR3 DNA reads TGTGCCATCAGTGACTCGGGGAGCACTGAAGCTTTCTTT.

The chain combines TRBV28 with TRBJ2-6; TRBD2 aligns across 12 bases. V shed 6 bases, J shed 0 bases, and the junction held 3 bases outside the gene matches. The CDR3 covers 17 residues. Germline V gene data show CDR1 as MDHEN and CDR2 as SYDVKM. CDR3 nucleotide sequence: TGTGCCAGCAGAGGACTAGCGGGATTCTCTGGGGCCAACGTCCTGACTTTC. Its translation is CASRGLAGFSGANVLTF.